These 26 T cell receptor delta chains were all obtained from the same sample, sequenced in a study of gamma-delta chains in newborns, infants, children. TCRdb redid the clone calls on the reads with CATT. Of roughly 14,000 delta-chain clones in the sample, approximately 7% were seen once. Material: blood. The receptor set was obtained from a child who was a newborn, infant or young child, either healthy, febrile or measles-vaccinated (not recorded which).

This clone is medium-sized. This rearrangement joins TRDV2 to TRDJ3; 13 bases agree with TRDD3. This CDR3 has 18 amino acids. V lost 3 bases and J lost 2; bases outside the gene matches: 3. Germline assignment: CDR1 GEAIGNYY and CDR2 EKD. The CDR3: CACDVLGDTTWDTRQMFF. The CDR3, as DNA: TGTGCCTGTGACGTACTGGGGGATACGACCTGGGACACCCGACAGATGTTTTTC.

On this clone: The TCRdb record carries a much larger clone's protein, which differs from this DNA's translation at residue 16; a read error is the likely cause, and the protein listed here is the DNA translation. The chain has TRDV2 and TRDJ3; 12 nucleotides agree with TRDD3. The germline gives CDR1 GEAIGNYY, CDR2 EKD. CDR3 size: 18 residues. CDR3 residues: CACDKVLGDTWDTRQVFF. The CDR3 DNA reads as TGTGCCTGTGACAAAGTACTGGGGGATACCTGGGACACCCGACAGGTGTTTTTC.

By sample fraction, this clone is medium-sized. The same CDR3 can be traced to other DNA sequences in this sample. CDR3 in amino acids: CACDKVLGNSWDTRQMFF. In DNA, the CDR3 is TGTGCCTGTGACAAAGTACTGGGGAATTCCTGGGACACCCGACAGATGTTTTTC. V is TRDV2 and J is TRDJ3, with 7 bases that match TRDD3. There are 18 residues in the CDR3. Trimming removed 2 bases from V and 1 base from J; junction bases left unmatched: 7. CDR1 is GEAIGNYY and CDR2 is EKD in the germline V gene.

This clone ranks as medium-sized. A much more abundant neighbour one base away suggests this may be a read error. The same CDR3 is also encoded by other DNA sequences in this sample. The rearrangement uses TRDV2 and TRDJ2; 10 bases align to TRDD3. Per germline, CDR1 GEAIGNYY and CDR2 EKD. V shed 3 bases and J 5 bases; nucleotides not matched to a gene: 2. The CDR3 contains 14 residues. The CDR3 DNA sequence: TGTGCCTGTGACGCACTGGGGGATACAGCACAACTCTTCTTT. Protein product: CACDALGDTAQLFF.

To note about this clone: One junction end disagrees with the germline gene, perhaps due to a read error. Other DNA sequences within the sample encode an identical CDR3. As DNA, the CDR3 is TGTGCCTGCGACACCGTGGGGGATACGTTGACAGCACAACTCTTCTTT. It yields the protein CACDTVGDTLTAQLFF. The chain has TRDV2 and TRDJ2; TRDD3 matches at 11 bases. CDR1 GEAIGNYY and CDR2 EKD come from the germline V gene. The CDR3 totals 16 residues.

This clone was counted a few times. The chain uses TRDV2 and TRDJ2, with 12 bases that match TRDD3. The CDR3 sequence is 16 residues long. Germline V CDR1 and CDR2: GEAIGNYY, EKD. Trimming removed 2 bases from V and 4 bases from J; junction bases left unmatched: 4. CDR3 amino acids: CACDILGDTGTAQLFF. CDR3 sequence (DNA): TGTGCCTGTGACATACTGGGGGATACCGGGACAGCACAACTCTTCTTT.

This clone was seen only a few times. This DNA's translation differs at residue 12 from TCRdb's protein, which comes from a much larger clone; a read error is likely, and the protein shown is translated from the DNA. Different DNA sequences within this sample yield the same CDR3. The CDR3 nucleotides are TGTGCCTGCGATATACTGGGGGATTTGACAGCACACCTCTTCTTT. Translated, it gives CACDILGDLTAHLFF. The rearrangement uses TRDV2 and TRDJ2, with TRDD3 matching over 10 bases. Germline V lookup: CDR1 GEAIGNYY, CDR2 EKD. CDR3 length: 15 amino acids.

The chain links TRDV2 to TRDJ3; TRDD3 agrees at 7 bases. Germline CDR1 reads GEAIGNYY; CDR2 reads EKD. The ends lost 4 bases at V and 0 bases at J; junction bases unmatched: 14. The CDR3 sequence is 20 residues long. CDR3 DNA: TGTGCCTGTGAACTCCTCAGCTGGGGGCTCAGCTCCTGGGACACCCGACAGATGTTTTTC. This sequence encodes CACELLSWGLSSWDTRQMFF.

This clone showed up just a few times. The mismatch at residue 7 between this DNA's translation and the TCRdb protein of a much larger clone likely reflects a read error; the protein shown is translated from the DNA. The chain is built from TRDV2 and TRDJ2, with a tentative D call TRDD3 (6 bases). V was pared by 2 bases and J by 4 bases, with 13 bases between. Germline V gives CDR1 GEAIGNYY, CDR2 EKD. The CDR3 is made up of 15 amino acids. CDR3 bases: TGTGCCTGTGACATACTGGAGGATACGACAGCACAACTCTTCTTT. Protein product: CACDILEDTTAQLFF.

Worth noting for this clone: Germline and junction disagree at one end, which may indicate a read error. This rearrangement joins TRDV2 to TRDJ2; TRDD3 matches at 8 bases. CDR3 length equals 15 residues. Germline V CDR1 and CDR2: GEAIGNYY, EKD. CDR3 region: CACDILGAQTAHLFF. DNA of the CDR3: TGTGCCTGTGACATACTGGGGGCCCAGACAGCACACCTCTTCTTT.

On this clone: This may arise from a read error, as a much more abundant clone is one base away. This sample includes further DNA sequences coding for the same CDR3. The genes are TRDV2 and TRDJ1, with D uncertain. The CDR3 runs 13 residues. CDR1 is GEAIGNYY, CDR2 EKD, per germline. The CDR3 DNA reads as TGTGCCTGTGACACCTGGGACACCGACAAACTCATCTTT. It translates to CACDTWDTDKLIF.

This clone has a handful of counts. The protein TCRdb gives is from a much larger clone and does not agree with this DNA's translation at residue 3, likely a read error; the protein shown here comes from the DNA. The chain recombines TRDV2 with TRDJ3, with D tentatively TRDD3 (6 bases). Germline CDR1 is GEAIGNYY and CDR2 is EKD. This CDR3 spans 16 amino acids. The CDR3: CARDTVDTRDTRQMFF. DNA for the CDR3: TGTGCCCGTGACACCGTGGATACTCGGGACACCCGACAGATGTTTTTC.

Notes on this clone: Other DNA sequences in the sample encode the same CDR3. The chain recombines TRDV2 with TRDJ3; perhaps TRDD3 as D (5 bases). Trimming left V 0 bases short and J 0 bases short, with 11 bases between. This CDR3 is 18 amino acids long. Germline values: CDR1 GEAIGNYY, CDR2 EKD. The CDR3 bases are TGTGCCTGTGACACCGTGGGATTAAGCTCCTGGGACACCCGACAGATGTTTTTC. Protein sequence: CACDTVGLSSWDTRQMFF.

This clone was recorded many times. Other nucleotide sequences from this sample produce the same CDR3. This chain links TRDV2 with TRDJ3, with 9 bases lining up with TRDD3. V trimming: 2 bases; J trimming: 0 bases; junction bases outside the gene matches: 4. The CDR3 is made up of 18 amino acids. Germline V gives CDR1 GEAIGNYY, CDR2 EKD. Written as DNA, the CDR3 is TGTGCCTGTGACATTTTGGGGGATAGCTCCTGGGACACCCGACAGATGTTTTTC. As protein: CACDILGDSSWDTRQMFF.

Concerning this clone: A read error may account for a junction end that differs from germline. The chain combines TRDV2 with TRDJ2, with a weak D call TRDD3 (6 bases). The V gene's germline CDR1 is GEAIGNYY and CDR2 EKD. This CDR3 is 15 amino acids long. CDR3 bases: TGTGCCTGTGACGTACTGGGAGCTTTGACAGCACAACCCTTCTTT. Its translation is CACDVLGALTAQPFF.

This clone was seen a handful of times. The J gene is TRDJ3, the V gene TRDV2; 7 bases align to TRDD3. After removal of 1 base from V and 0 bases from J, the junction contained 8 bases not matched to a gene. The CDR3 loop spans 19 amino acids. Germline CDR1 and CDR2: GEAIGNYY and EKD. CDR3 region: CACDTMGDPSSWDTRQMFF. In DNA, the CDR3 is TGTGCCTGTGACACGATGGGGGACCCTAGCTCCTGGGACACCCGACAGATGTTTTTC.

The sample holds a few counts of this clone. The amino acid sequence in TCRdb belongs to a much larger clone and departs from this DNA's translation at residue 8, likely a sequencing read error; the sequence shown is translated from the DNA. CDR3 bases: TGTGCCTGTGACATACTGGGGTATACAGCACAACTCTTCTTT. Amino acid sequence: CACDILGYTAQLFF. The rearrangement uses TRDV2 and TRDJ2; 7 nucleotides align to TRDD3. Looked up from germline, CDR1 is GEAIGNYY and CDR2 is EKD. V lost 2 bases, J lost 5 bases, and 4 bases stayed unmatched. The length of the CDR3 is 14 residues.

Concerning this clone: A read error may produce the germline difference seen at one junction end. The chain employs TRDV2 and TRDJ2, with TRDD3 matching over 12 bases. Germline V CDR1 and CDR2: GEAIGNYY, EKD. This CDR3 is built from 23 residues. CDR3 residues: CACDTLRATGGYSSGPLTAQLFF. The CDR3 bases are TGTGCCTGCGACACGCTGAGGGCTACTGGGGGATACTCGAGTGGACCTTTGACAGCACAACTCTTCTTT.

Worth noting for this clone: TCRdb pairs this DNA with a much larger clone's protein that differs at residue 9, likely a read error; the protein shown was translated from the DNA. The chain couples TRDV2 to TRDJ3, with 9 bases that match TRDD3. The ends lost 2 bases at V and 0 bases at J; junction bases unmatched: 4. This CDR3 has 18 amino acids. CDR1 GEAIGNYY and CDR2 EKD come from the germline V gene. CDR3 sequence: CACDKLGERSWDTRQMFF. DNA of the CDR3: TGTGCCTGTGACAAACTGGGGGAACGCTCCTGGGACACCCGACAGATGTTTTTC.

In this sample, this clone turned up a few times. In DNA form, the CDR3 reads TGTGCCTGTGACATACTGGGGGATGCGGTCTCCTGGGACACCCGACAGATGTTTTTC. Its protein is CACDILGDAVSWDTRQMFF. The rearrangement uses TRDV2 and TRDJ3, with 10 positions matching TRDD3. Germline V gives CDR1 GEAIGNYY, CDR2 EKD. After removal of 2 bases from V and 0 bases from J, the junction contained 6 bases not matched to a gene. There are 19 residues in the CDR3.

About this clone itself: Compared with germline, one end of the junction differs, possibly owing to a read error. V gene TRDV2 combines with J gene TRDJ2; TRDD3 is a possible D gene (5 bases). The CDR3 contains 16 residues. Germline CDR1 reads GEAIGNYY; CDR2 reads EKD. In DNA, the CDR3 is TGTGCCTGTGACAAGGGGGGGCCCACTTTGATAGCACAACTCTTCTTT. Its protein is CACDKGGPTLIAQLFF.

The table lists this clone with many counts. A much more abundant neighbour one base away suggests this may be a read error. The chain combines TRDV2 with TRDJ2; TRDD3 matches at 12 bases. The CDR3 extends over 15 amino acids. V was pared by 2 bases and J by 4 bases, with 1 base of the junction left unmatched. Germline V lookup: CDR1 GEAIGNYY, CDR2 EKD. The CDR3 sequence is CACDKLGDTTAQLFF. For the CDR3, the DNA is TGTGCCTGTGACAAACTGGGGGATACGACAGCACAACTCTTCTTT.

In this sample, this clone turned up a few times. The junction departs from the called germline gene at one end, perhaps through a read error. This chain joins TRDV2 and TRDJ2, with 7 bases lining up with TRDD3. CDR3 size: 15 residues. Germline V gene data show CDR1 as GEAIGNYY and CDR2 as EKD. The CDR3 spells CAYDTVGELTAQLFF. The CDR3 nucleotides read TGTGCCTATGACACCGTGGGGGAATTGACAGCACAACTCTTCTTT.

The chain employs TRDV2 and TRDJ1, with 9 bases fitting TRDD3. Germline CDR1 and CDR2: GEAIGNYY and EKD. The CDR3 runs 15 residues. The junction had 4 bases not matched to a gene; V was cut back by 0 bases and J by 3 bases. In DNA, the CDR3 is TGTGCCTGTGACACCGGTAGGGGATACGCCGATAAACTCATCTTT. Translating it yields CACDTGRGYADKLIF.

This clone was recorded a few times. The chain carries TRDV2 and TRDJ3; D possibly corresponds to TRDD3 (6 bases). V dropped 1 base and J dropped 0 bases, with 15 bases sitting between them. The CDR3 extends over 19 amino acids. Germline values: CDR1 GEAIGNYY, CDR2 EKD. The CDR3 is CACDTIGGERSWDTRQMFF. CDR3 nucleotides: TGTGCCTGTGACACAATCGGGGGAGAGCGCTCCTGGGACACCCGACAGATGTTTTTC.

Details on this clone: The protein held in TCRdb is that of a much larger clone and does not match this DNA's translation at residue 15, likely because of a read error; the protein shown is translated from the DNA. This rearrangement joins TRDV2 to TRDJ3; 8 bases are a match to TRDD3. Germline CDR1 and CDR2: GEAIGNYY and EKD. The CDR3 covers 17 residues. This CDR3 is CACDTGGFSWDTRQVFF. The CDR3 DNA reads TGTGCCTGTGACACTGGGGGATTCTCCTGGGACACCCGACAGGTGTTTTTC.